The sequence of this TCR beta chain was determined in a study of blood T cell repertoires in COVID-19. Study details: Samples representing acute and convalescent COVID-19 were sourced from the United States, Italy and Spain. PBMCs, B-cell-depleted T cells, or T cells provided the cDNA or gDNA that made up the material.

Original processing notes: Reference gene primer amplification yielded estimated nucleated cell counts. The protocol was immunoSEQ multiplex PCR, while the TCRdb copy is restricted to in-frame clones and leaves out a portion. That table furnishes V, J and clone size, whereas the DNA furnished D and trimming. The repertoire has approximately 160,000 clones, under 85% of them found once; the top ten carry about 3%. V lost 5 bases to trimming and J lost 5 bases, with 16 bases between them. The CDR3 runs 14 residues. From germline, CDR1 is SNHLY and CDR2 FYNNEI. The source of this sequence is an older man with acute or convalescent COVID-19. The rearrangement uses TRBV2 and TRBJ2-7, with D possibly TRBD1 on 6 matching bases. The specimen sequenced was peripheral blood. Here the CDR3 reads CASSQTGTFHEQYF. The CDR3 DNA is TGTGCCAGCAGTCAGACCGGGACATTCCACGAGCAGTACTTC.